The TCR beta chain described here comes from a study of blood T cell repertoires in COVID-19 (dated by TCRdb to about 2020). Notes on the research overall: Samples covering the acute and convalescent phases of COVID-19 were provided by collaborators in the United States, Italy and Spain. The material from the prospective study consisted of cDNA or gDNA derived from T cells, B-cell-depleted T cells, or PBMCs. Subjects who had been exposed to COVID-19, were actively infected with it, or had recovered from it provided the deeply sampled blood TCRbeta repertoires that made up the dataset. The repertoires were released in a freely available public database meant as a resource for research on the immune response to SARS-CoV-2. The samples were drawn from the first 160 participants of the ongoing ImmuneRACE study and from 1,254 subjects provided by 6 global collaborators. The sample metadata nearly always contained a de-identified subject ID, COVID-19 status, age in years and sex. Where available, HLA class I and class II types were obtained from metadata supplied by the sample provider rather than from assay-based typing. Beyond this particular receptor, the publication reports: How much clinical and demographic metadata was included differed by source and by participant, and the metadata was provided uncurated.

The immunoSEQ Assay, a bias-controlled multiplex PCR, was used to amplify TCRbeta CDR3 regions from genomic DNA. The authors' analysis ran thus. The number of nucleated cells in each sample was estimated from the amplification of reference gene primers within the assay. Sequence reads were collapsed and filtered to measure the absolute abundance of every unique TCRbeta CDR3 rearrangement. For each sample, productive Simpson clonality was calculated by taking the square root of Simpson's diversity index across productive rearrangements. TCRdb retrieved this table from immuneACCESS and kept in-frame rearrangements only. Not all clones are present; in checked studies, unresolved V genes account for under half, and no reason is known for the remainder. V, J and clone size derive from that table, while D and trimming were established from the DNA sequence. This sample is represented by 110,000 or so clones; more than 75% of them were singletons. 3% to 3.5% of the sample goes to the ten largest clones.

Whole blood was collected in K2EDTA tubes by collaborating institutions according to the institutions' own protocols. For TCRbeta analysis, collaborators shipped samples as frozen whole blood, isolated PBMCs, or DNA extracted from either of those sample types. Concerning this clone: Its antigen is still unknown. No qualities accompany the bases; no much larger clone lies one base away.

For CDR1 and CDR2, the germline V gene (reference sequence) lists SGHNT and YYREEE. Inclusive of the bounding cysteine and phenylalanine, the CDR3 is 15 residues long. Only the CDR3 region is kept as DNA, spanning 45 bases read in frame from base 1. After removal of 0 bases from V and 8 bases from J, the junction retains 7 bases not matched to a gene. This chain is built from TRBV5-4 and TRBJ2-1, with 8 bases aligning to TRBD1. The specimen sequenced was peripheral blood. This TCR derives from a man between 40 and 49 years old with acute or convalescent COVID-19. The CDR3 region: CASSLASQGVDEQFF. The DNA sequence is given as TGTGCCAGCAGCTTGGCCTCACAGGGGGTTGATGAGCAGTTCTTC.